Below are 23 T cell receptor beta chains sequenced from a single sample in a study of blood T cell repertoires in COVID-19. Here immunoSEQ multiplex PCR was the method, and the copy in TCRdb shows in-frame clones only, minus some. The sample has hundreds of thousands of clones; roughly 86% are singletons. Sample: peripheral blood. Every receptor here comes from a woman aged 25-40 years with COVID-19, enrolled during active disease.

V usage is TRBV4-3 and J usage is TRBJ1-6; D is perhaps TRBD1 (6 bases). This CDR3 region has 15 residues. Trimming removed 3 bases from V and 6 bases from J, with 12 bases in between. Germline-derived CDR1 and CDR2 are LGHNA and YSLEER. CDR3 bases: TGCGCCAGCAGCCAGGAGACAGGCTCTAATTCACCCCTCCACTTT. Its protein is CASSQETGSNSPLHF.

The J gene is TRBJ1-2, the V gene TRBV11-3; the match to TRBD1 covers 8 bases. Trimming cost V 5 bases and J 4 bases; bases outside gene matches: 12. The CDR3 covers 16 residues. From germline, CDR1 is SGHNT and CDR2 YENEEA. The CDR3 nucleotides are TGTGCCAGCAGCGCCCTGACAGGGGCCCACCTCTATGGCTACACCTTC. Protein product: CASSALTGAHLYGYTF.

This CDR3 is CASYGERGYNEQFF. DNA for the CDR3: TGCGCCAGTTACGGGGAAAGGGGGTACAATGAGCAGTTCTTC. The rearrangement uses TRBV5-1 and TRBJ2-1; possible D gene TRBD1, 6 bases. V was clipped by 8 bases and J by 4 bases, with 16 bases between them. The CDR3 sequence is 14 residues long. Germline values: CDR1 SGHRS, CDR2 YFSETQ. The full variable domain, with the rest looked up from reference TRBV5-1 and TRBJ2-1, is KAGVTQTPRYLIKTRGQQVTLSCSPISGHRSVSWYQQTPGQGLQFLFEYFSETQRNKGNFPGRFSGRQFSNSRSEMNVSTLELGDSALYLCASYGERGYNEQFFGPGTRLTVL.

The rearrangement uses TRBV6-5 and TRBJ2-1; TRBD1 agrees at 11 bases. Germline loops: CDR1 MNHEY, CDR2 SVGAGI. The CDR3 is 14 amino acids. The V segment lost 6 bases and the J segment 7 bases; nucleotides outside the gene matches: 5. CDR3: CASRLGTGGNEQFF. CDR3 coding DNA: TGTGCCAGCAGACTCGGGACAGGGGGAAATGAGCAGTTCTTC.

The genes are TRBV11-3 and TRBJ1-1; D ambiguous. The CDR3 covers 14 residues. Germline CDR1 is SGHNT and CDR2 is YENEEA. Trimming took off 4 bases at V and 10 bases at J, with 19 bases between the two ends. The CDR3: CASSYTGGEESAFF. For the CDR3, the DNA is TGTGCCAGCAGCTACACGGGAGGTGAGGAATCAGCTTTCTTT.

This chain connects TRBV6-2 or TRBV6-3 to TRBJ2-5; 10 bases match TRBD2. Germline V gene data show CDR1 as MNHEY and CDR2 as SVGEGT. CDR3 length: 15 amino acids. Trimming at V came to 6 bases and at J to 4 bases, leaving 8 bases not matched to a gene. For the CDR3, the DNA is TGTGCCAGCAGCACGAGCGGGGGGGCCCGAGAGACCCAGTACTTC. As protein: CASSTSGGARETQYF.

The chain is built from TRBV6-5 and TRBJ2-5, with 10 bases identical to TRBD1. The germline V gene has CDR1 MNHEY and CDR2 SVGAGI. V shed 4 bases and J 4 bases; nucleotides not matched to a gene: 6. The CDR3 sequence is 15 residues long. DNA for the CDR3: TGTGCCAGCAGTTCCGGGACAGGGGTCGCAGAGACCCAGTACTTC. Its protein is CASSSGTGVAETQYF.

The chain couples TRBV5-1 to TRBJ2-1, with TRBD1 matching over 7 bases. V trimming: 0 bases; J trimming: 5 bases; junction bases outside the gene matches: 5. Germline lookup yields CDR1 SGHRS and CDR2 YFSETQ. The CDR3 covers 15 residues. The CDR3 spells CASSLETGTHNEQFF. For the CDR3, the DNA is TGCGCCAGCAGCTTGGAGACAGGGACACACAATGAGCAGTTCTTC.

This chain links TRBV7-2 with TRBJ2-5, with unresolved D. Trimming took 6 bases from V and 1 from J, leaving 9 bases between them. Germline V CDR1 and CDR2: SGHTA, FQGNSA. There are 13 residues in the CDR3. The CDR3 region has the DNA TGTGCCAGCAGTTTTAACTCCCAAGAGACCCAGTACTTC. Translated, it gives CASSFNSQETQYF.

The genes are TRBV27 and TRBJ1-1; 9 bases map to TRBD1. CDR1 MNHEY and CDR2 SMNVEV come from the germline V gene (reference sequence). The CDR3 loop spans 16 amino acids. V lost 7 bases, J lost 3 bases, and 12 bases stayed unmatched. The CDR3 DNA reads as TGTGCCAGCATGGAGGCAAACAGGGGGCCCGACACTGAAGCTTTCTTT. It specifies CASMEANRGPDTEAFF.

The chain recombines TRBV19 with TRBJ1-1; TRBD1 aligns across 9 bases. With V trimmed by 7 bases and J by 1 base, 10 bases remained unmatched. This CDR3 spans 16 amino acids. CDR1 LNHDA and CDR2 SQIVND come from the germline V gene (reference sequence). The CDR3 loop reads CASTKSPTGGNTEAFF. The CDR3 DNA reads TGTGCCAGTACCAAAAGTCCGACAGGGGGGAACACTGAAGCTTTCTTT.

The chain has TRBV27 and TRBJ1-1; TRBD1 agrees at 7 bases. The CDR3 consists of 13 residues. Germline V gene data show CDR1 as MNHEY and CDR2 as SMNVEV (reference sequence). The V gene end was trimmed by 5 bases and the J gene end by 4 bases; junction bases not matched to a gene: 4. The chain's CDR3 is CASSKTGTTEAFF. In DNA, the CDR3 is TGTGCCAGCAGTAAGACAGGGACCACTGAAGCTTTCTTT.

V and J are TRBV7-2 and TRBJ1-1; no clear D gene. The CDR3 spans 14 residues. The V gene's germline CDR1 is SGHTA and CDR2 FQGNSA. V gave up 7 bases and J gave up 2 bases, with 14 bases separating them. CDR3 nucleotides: TGTGCCAGCAAGGTCGGACTTTCAAACACTGAAGCTTTCTTT. It translates to CASKVGLSNTEAFF. Based on the CDR3 plus reference TRBV7-2 and TRBJ1-1, the full variable domain is GAGVSQSPSNKVTEKGKDVELRCDPISGHTALYWYRQSLGQGLEFLIYFQGNSAPDKSGLPSDRFSAERTGGSVSTLTIQRTQQEDSAVYLCASKVGLSNTEAFFGQGTRLTVV.

The rearrangement links TRBV19 to TRBJ1-1; weak D call: TRBD1 (6 bases). V was shortened by 5 bases and J by 5 bases, with 12 bases between the two germline ends. The length of the CDR3 is 13 residues. Germline assignment: CDR1 LNHDA and CDR2 SQIVND (reference sequence). CDR3 nucleotide sequence: TGTGCCAGTAGTTTGGCCAGGGGAACTGAAGCTTTCTTT. Translating it yields CASSLARGTEAFF.

This chain connects TRBV5-1 to TRBJ1-6; D not certain. Trimming removed 5 bases from V and 8 bases from J, with 14 bases in between. Germline CDR1 is SGHRS and CDR2 is YFSETQ. CDR3 length equals 14 residues. The CDR3 here is CASRSGPGDSPLHF. The CDR3 DNA reads TGCGCCAGCAGGTCCGGGCCCGGGGATTCACCCCTCCACTTT.

This clone has only a few counts. The V call is TRBV3-1 (or the pseudogene TRBV3-2), the J call TRBJ2-7; no clear D. Germline assignment: CDR1 LGHDT and CDR2 YNNKEL (reference sequence). The V end was cut by 4 bases, the J end by 7 bases, with 14 bases between. This CDR3 comprises 13 residues. Here the CDR3 reads CASSPGLLMEQYF. For the CDR3, the DNA is TGTGCCAGCAGCCCAGGCCTGTTGATGGAGCAGTACTTC.

This sequence joins TRBV28 and TRBJ1-1; the D is unclear. Trimming pared 7 bases from V and 1 base from J, leaving 4 bases between. CDR1 is MDHEN and CDR2 is SYDVKM in the germline V gene. This CDR3 is built from 11 residues. CDR3 loop: CASTENTEAFF. The CDR3, as DNA: TGTGCCAGCACAGAGAACACTGAAGCTTTCTTT.

This chain links TRBV9 with TRBJ2-7; D is perhaps TRBD1 (5 bases). The germline gives CDR1 SGDLS, CDR2 YYNGEE. CDR3 length: 12 amino acids. V lost 0 bases and J lost 6, with 7 bases in between. CDR3 sequence: CASSVDRGEQYF. CDR3 DNA sequence: TGTGCCAGCAGCGTAGATAGGGGCGAGCAGTACTTC.

V is TRBV25-1 and J is TRBJ1-4; no clear D gene. The V end was cut by 6 bases, the J end by 7 bases, with 15 bases between. The CDR3 runs 14 residues. Germline values: CDR1 MGHDK, CDR2 SYGVNS. This CDR3 reads CASRRGDGSEKLFF. The CDR3 coding sequence is TGTGCCAGCAGGCGGGGAGACGGGAGTGAAAAACTGTTTTTT.

The chain links TRBV9 to TRBJ2-3; the D gene is possibly TRBD2 (6 bases). Germline lookup yields CDR1 SGDLS and CDR2 YYNGEE. The CDR3 is 15 residues long. Trimming stripped 3 bases from V and 5 bases from J, with 16 bases between. In DNA form, the CDR3 reads TGTGCCAGCAGCGAAGGGACTGGAGCCGGAGATACGCAGTATTTT. Translating it yields CASSEGTGAGDTQYF.

This clone showed up just a few times. The rearrangement joins TRBV28 to TRBJ1-2, with 8 bases that match TRBD1. Germline values: CDR1 MDHEN, CDR2 SYDVKM. This CDR3 is built from 15 residues. Trimming took 7 bases from V and 3 from J; bases not matched to a gene: 10. The CDR3 nucleotides are TGTGCCAGCAACCCTCCAGGGGGCGCCTACTATGGCTACACCTTC. It specifies CASNPPGGAYYGYTF.

The rearrangement uses TRBV6-2 or TRBV6-3 and TRBJ1-1; D ambiguous. Germline V gene lookup returns CDR1 MNHEY and CDR2 SVGEGT. Trimming removed 0 bases at V and 4 bases at J, with 6 bases between. This CDR3 has 13 amino acids. The CDR3 region is CASSYSPVTEAFF. CDR3 sequence (DNA): TGTGCCAGCAGTTACTCACCGGTCACTGAAGCTTTCTTT.

The sample holds one count of this clone. The V call is TRBV5-6, the J call TRBJ1-6; 9 bases map to TRBD1. From germline, CDR1 is SGHDT and CDR2 YYEEEE. The CDR3 has 15 amino acids. With 1 base clipped from V and 11 bases from J, the junction kept 7 bases outside the gene matches. The DNA for the CDR3 is TGTGCCAGCAGCTTGACCGGGACAGGGAGAACACCCCTCCACTTT. This encodes CASSLTGTGRTPLHF.